The entry that follows covers one TCR beta chain sequence. Its antigen is as yet unknown. This sample was included in a study of Tregs in tolerant kidney transplant recipients. Turning to the study itself: Related graft donors supplied nonmyeloablative bone marrow transplants, and mixed chimerism was transient.

The CDR3 spans 13 residues. The germline V and J ends were trimmed by 1 base and 3 bases, with 6 bases remaining between them. Germline-derived CDR1 and CDR2 are WNHNN and SYGVQD (reference sequence). Unstimulated regulatory T cells (CD4+CD25+CD127-), CD4+CD25- non-regulatory cells, CD4 and CD8 cells were FACS-sorted from thawed PBMCs. Whole-study findings and limits: Expanding Tregs on activated donor B cells appeared to best identify donor-specific TCRbeta clones. Donor-specific Treg expansion exceeded global Treg expansion in tolerant patients, suggesting antigen drive.

Sequenced by immunoSEQ multiplex PCR; TCRdb stores in-frame clones only, minus some. This table holds roughly 99,000 clones, approximately 93% found once. The rearrangement joins TRBV10-1 to TRBJ2-5; the D is unclear. This material consisted of CD4+ T cells from blood, taken before the transplant. The sequence was obtained from a human donor who received a combined kidney and bone marrow transplant. CDR3 protein: CASSEYLEETQYF. CDR3 DNA: TGCGCCAGCAGTGAGTACCTAGAAGAGACCCAGTACTTC.